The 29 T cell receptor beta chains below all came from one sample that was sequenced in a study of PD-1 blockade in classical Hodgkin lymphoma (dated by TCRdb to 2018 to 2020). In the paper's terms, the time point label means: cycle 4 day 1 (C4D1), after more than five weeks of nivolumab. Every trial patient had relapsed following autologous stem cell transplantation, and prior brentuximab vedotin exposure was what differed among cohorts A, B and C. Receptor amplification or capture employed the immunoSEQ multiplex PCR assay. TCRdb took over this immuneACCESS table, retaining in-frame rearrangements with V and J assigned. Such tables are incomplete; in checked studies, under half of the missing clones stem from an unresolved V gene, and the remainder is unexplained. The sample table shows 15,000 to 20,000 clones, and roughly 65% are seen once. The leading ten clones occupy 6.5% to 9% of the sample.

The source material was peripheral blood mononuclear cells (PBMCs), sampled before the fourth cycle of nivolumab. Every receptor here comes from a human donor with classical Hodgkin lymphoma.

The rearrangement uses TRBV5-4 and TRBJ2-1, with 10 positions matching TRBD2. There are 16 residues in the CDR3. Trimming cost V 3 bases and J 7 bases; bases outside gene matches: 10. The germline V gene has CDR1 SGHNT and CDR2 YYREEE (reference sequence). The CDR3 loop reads CASSSPLAGVRNEQFF. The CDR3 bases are TGTGCCAGCAGCTCCCCCCTAGCGGGAGTTCGGAATGAGCAGTTCTTC.

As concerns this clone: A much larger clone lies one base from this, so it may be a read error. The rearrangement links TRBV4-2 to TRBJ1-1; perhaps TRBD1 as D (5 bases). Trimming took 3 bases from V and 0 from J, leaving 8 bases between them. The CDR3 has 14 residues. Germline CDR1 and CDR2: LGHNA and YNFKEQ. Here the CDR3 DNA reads TGTGCCAGCAGCCAGGACAACTTGAACACTGAAGCTTTCTTT. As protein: CASSQDNLNTEAFF.

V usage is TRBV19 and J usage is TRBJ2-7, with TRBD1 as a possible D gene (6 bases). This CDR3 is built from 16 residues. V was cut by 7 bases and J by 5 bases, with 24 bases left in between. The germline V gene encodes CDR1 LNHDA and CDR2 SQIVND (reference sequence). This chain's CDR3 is CASTQGWTQAGDEQYF. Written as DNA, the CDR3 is TGTGCCAGTACCCAGGGGTGGACCCAAGCTGGGGACGAGCAGTACTTC.

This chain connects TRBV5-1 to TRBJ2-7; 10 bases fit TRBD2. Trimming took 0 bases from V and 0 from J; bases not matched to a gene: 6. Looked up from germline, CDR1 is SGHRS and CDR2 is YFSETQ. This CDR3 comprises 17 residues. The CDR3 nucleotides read TGCGCCAGCAGCTTGGAGATAGCGGGAGGAACCTCCTACGAGCAGTACTTC. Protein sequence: CASSLEIAGGTSYEQYF.

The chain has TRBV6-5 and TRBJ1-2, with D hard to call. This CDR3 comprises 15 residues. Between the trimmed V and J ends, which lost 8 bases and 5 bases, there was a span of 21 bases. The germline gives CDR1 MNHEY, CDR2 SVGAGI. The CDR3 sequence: CASLGSIGLSYGYTF. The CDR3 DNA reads TGTGCCAGCTTAGGCAGTATAGGTTTGTCGTATGGCTACACCTTC.

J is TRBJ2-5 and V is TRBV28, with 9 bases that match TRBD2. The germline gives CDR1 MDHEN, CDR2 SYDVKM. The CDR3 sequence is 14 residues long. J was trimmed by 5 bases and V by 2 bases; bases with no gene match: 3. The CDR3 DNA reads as TGTGCCAGCAGTTTAGGGACTAGCCGTGAGACCCAGTACTTC. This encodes CASSLGTSRETQYF.

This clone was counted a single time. The CDR3 reads CATSRPQPGTSGRGEQFF. The CDR3, as DNA: TGTGCCACCAGCAGACCACAGCCCGGGACTAGCGGGAGAGGTGAGCAGTTCTTC. The chain couples TRBV15 to TRBJ2-1, with TRBD2 matching over 14 bases. With V trimmed by 2 bases and J by 9 bases, 12 bases remained unmatched. The V gene's germline CDR1 is LNHNV and CDR2 YYDKDF (reference sequence). The CDR3 totals 18 residues.

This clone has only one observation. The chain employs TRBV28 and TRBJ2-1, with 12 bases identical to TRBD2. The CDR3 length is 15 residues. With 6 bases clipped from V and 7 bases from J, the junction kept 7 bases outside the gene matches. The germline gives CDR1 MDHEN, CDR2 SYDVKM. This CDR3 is CASSLTSGSFNEQFF. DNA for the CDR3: TGTGCCAGCAGCCTGACTAGCGGGAGTTTTAATGAGCAGTTCTTC.

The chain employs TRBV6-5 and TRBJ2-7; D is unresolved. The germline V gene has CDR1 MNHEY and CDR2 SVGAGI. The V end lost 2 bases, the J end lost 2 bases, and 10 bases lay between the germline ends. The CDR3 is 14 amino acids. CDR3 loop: CASSYNSNPYEQYF. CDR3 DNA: TGTGCCAGCAGTTACAACAGTAACCCCTACGAGCAGTACTTC.

CDR3 DNA: TGTGCCAGTAGTATGGGTAGCGGCGTGCCATACAATGAGCAGTTCTTC. Its translation is CASSMGSGVPYNEQFF. The gene calls are TRBV19 and TRBJ2-1, with a possible D match to TRBD2 (6 bases). Between the trimmed V and J ends, which lost 3 bases and 4 bases, there was a span of 16 bases. The CDR3 sequence is 16 residues long. Germline V gene lookup returns CDR1 LNHDA and CDR2 SQIVND (reference sequence).

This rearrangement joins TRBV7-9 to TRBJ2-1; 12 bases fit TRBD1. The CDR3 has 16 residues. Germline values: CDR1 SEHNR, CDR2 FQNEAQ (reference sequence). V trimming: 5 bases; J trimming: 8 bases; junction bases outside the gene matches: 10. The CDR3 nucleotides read TGTGCCAGCAGCCAGAGTTGGGACAGGGGGCTCGATGAGCAGTTCTTC. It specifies CASSQSWDRGLDEQFF. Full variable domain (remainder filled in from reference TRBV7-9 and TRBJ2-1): DTGVSQNPRHKITKRGQNVTFRCDPISEHNRLYWYRQTLGQGPEFLTYFQNEAQLEKSRLLSDRFSAERPKGSFSTLEIQRTEQGDSAMYLCASSQSWDRGLDEQFFGPGTRLTVL.

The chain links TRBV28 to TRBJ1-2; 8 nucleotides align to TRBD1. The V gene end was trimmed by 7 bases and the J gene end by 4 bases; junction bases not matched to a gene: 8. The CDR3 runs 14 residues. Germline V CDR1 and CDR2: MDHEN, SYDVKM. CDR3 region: CASNPYRGGYGYTF. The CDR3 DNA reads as TGTGCCAGCAATCCTTACAGGGGGGGCTATGGCTACACCTTC.

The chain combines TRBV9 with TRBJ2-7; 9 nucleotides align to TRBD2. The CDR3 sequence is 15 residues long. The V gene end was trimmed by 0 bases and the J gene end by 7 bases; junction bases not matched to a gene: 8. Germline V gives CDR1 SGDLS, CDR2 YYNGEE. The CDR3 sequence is CASSVGGGRAGEQYF. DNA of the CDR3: TGTGCCAGCAGCGTAGGTGGCGGGAGGGCAGGGGAGCAGTACTTC. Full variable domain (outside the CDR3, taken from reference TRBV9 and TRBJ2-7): DSGVTQTPKHLITATGQRVTLRCSPRSGDLSVYWYQQSLDQGLQFLIQYYNGEERAKGNILERFSAQQFPDLHSELNLSSLELGDSALYFCASSVGGGRAGEQYFGPGTRLTVT.

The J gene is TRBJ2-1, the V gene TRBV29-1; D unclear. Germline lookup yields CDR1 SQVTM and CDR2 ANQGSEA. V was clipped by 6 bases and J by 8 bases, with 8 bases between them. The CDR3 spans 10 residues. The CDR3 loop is CSVFGDEQFF. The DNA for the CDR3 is TGCAGCGTCTTCGGCGATGAGCAGTTCTTC.

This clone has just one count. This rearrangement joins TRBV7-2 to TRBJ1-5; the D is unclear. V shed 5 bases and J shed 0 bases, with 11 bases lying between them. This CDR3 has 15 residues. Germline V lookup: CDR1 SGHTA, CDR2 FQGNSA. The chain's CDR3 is CASSRTEYSNQPQHF. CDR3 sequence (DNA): TGTGCCAGCAGCAGGACTGAGTATAGCAATCAGCCCCAGCATTTT.

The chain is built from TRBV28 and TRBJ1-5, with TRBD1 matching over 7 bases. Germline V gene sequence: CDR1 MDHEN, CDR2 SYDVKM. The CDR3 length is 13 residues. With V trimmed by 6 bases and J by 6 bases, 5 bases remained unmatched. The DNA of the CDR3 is TGTGCCAGCAGAGAGGGGGCTGGTCAGCCCCAGCATTTT. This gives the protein CASREGAGQPQHF.

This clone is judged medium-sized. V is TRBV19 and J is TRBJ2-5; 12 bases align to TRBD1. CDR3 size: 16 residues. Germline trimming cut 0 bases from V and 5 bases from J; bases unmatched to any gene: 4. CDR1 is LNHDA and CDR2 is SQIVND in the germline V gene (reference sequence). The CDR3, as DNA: TGTGCCAGTAGTATAGAAGGGACAGGGGGCCCCGAGACCCAGTACTTC. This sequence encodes CASSIEGTGGPETQYF. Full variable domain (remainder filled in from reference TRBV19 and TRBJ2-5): DGGITQSPKYLFRKEGQNVTLSCEQNLNHDAMYWYRQDPGQGLRLIYYSQIVNDFQKGDIAEGYSVSREKKESFPLTVTSAQKNPTAFYLCASSIEGTGGPETQYFGPGTRLLVL.

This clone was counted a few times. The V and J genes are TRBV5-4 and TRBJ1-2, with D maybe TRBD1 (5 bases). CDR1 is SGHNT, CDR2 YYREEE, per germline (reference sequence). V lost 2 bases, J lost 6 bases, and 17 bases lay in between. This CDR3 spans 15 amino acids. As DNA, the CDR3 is TGTGCCAGCAGCTTCGGTGGCAGCCAGGGCGATGGCTACACCTTC. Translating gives CASSFGGSQGDGYTF.

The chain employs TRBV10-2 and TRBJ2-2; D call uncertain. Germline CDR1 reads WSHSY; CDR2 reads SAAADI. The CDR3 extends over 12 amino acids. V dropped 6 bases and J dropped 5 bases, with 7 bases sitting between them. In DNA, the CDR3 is TGCGCCAGCAGATTGGGAACCGGGGAGCTGTTTTTT. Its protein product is CASRLGTGELFF.

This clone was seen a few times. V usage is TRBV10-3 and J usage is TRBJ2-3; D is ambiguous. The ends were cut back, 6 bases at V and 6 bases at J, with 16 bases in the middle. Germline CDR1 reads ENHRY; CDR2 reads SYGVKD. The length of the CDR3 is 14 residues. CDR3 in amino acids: CAIRPGRVGDTQYF. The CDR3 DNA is TGTGCCATCAGACCTGGACGGGTCGGGGATACGCAGTATTTT.

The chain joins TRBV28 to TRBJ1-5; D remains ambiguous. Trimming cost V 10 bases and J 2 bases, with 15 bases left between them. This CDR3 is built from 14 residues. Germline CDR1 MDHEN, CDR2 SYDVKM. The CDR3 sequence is CATHIPRGNQPQHF. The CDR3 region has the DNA TGTGCCACACATATTCCGAGAGGCAATCAGCCCCAGCATTTT.

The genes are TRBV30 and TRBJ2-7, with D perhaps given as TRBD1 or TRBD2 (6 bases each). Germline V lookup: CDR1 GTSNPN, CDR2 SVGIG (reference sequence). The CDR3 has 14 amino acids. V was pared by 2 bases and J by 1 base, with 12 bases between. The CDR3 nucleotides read TGTGCCTGGAGTTGGGGGGCGCCTTCCTACGAGCAGTACTTC. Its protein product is CAWSWGAPSYEQYF.

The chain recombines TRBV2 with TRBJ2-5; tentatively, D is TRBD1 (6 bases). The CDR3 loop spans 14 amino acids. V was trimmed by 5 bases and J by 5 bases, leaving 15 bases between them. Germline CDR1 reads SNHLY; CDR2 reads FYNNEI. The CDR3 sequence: CASSLGRGSETQYF. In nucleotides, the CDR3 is TGTGCCAGCAGTCTGGGCAGGGGATCGGAGACCCAGTACTTC.

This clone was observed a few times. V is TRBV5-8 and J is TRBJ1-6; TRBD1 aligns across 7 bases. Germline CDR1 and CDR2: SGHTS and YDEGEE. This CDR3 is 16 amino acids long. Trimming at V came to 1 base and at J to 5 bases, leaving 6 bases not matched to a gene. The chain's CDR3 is CASSLTGDPNNSPLHF. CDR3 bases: TGTGCCAGCAGCTTGACAGGGGATCCCAATAATTCACCCCTCCACTTT.

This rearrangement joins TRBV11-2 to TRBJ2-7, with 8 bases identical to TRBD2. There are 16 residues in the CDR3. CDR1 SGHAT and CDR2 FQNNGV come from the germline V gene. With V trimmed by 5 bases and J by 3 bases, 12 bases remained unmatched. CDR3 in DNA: TGTGCCAGCAGCCCACCCGGACTAGCCGTATACTACGAGCAGTACTTC. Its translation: CASSPPGLAVYYEQYF.

CDR3 nucleotides: TGTGCCAGCAGCTTGACAACTCGGAGGGGCACCGGGGAGCTGTTTTTT. It codes for CASSLTTRRGTGELFF. The chain links TRBV5-6 to TRBJ2-2, with D tentatively TRBD2 (6 bases). This CDR3 is built from 16 residues. The V gene's germline CDR1 is SGHDT and CDR2 YYEEEE. V dropped 1 base and J dropped 4 bases, with 14 bases sitting between them.

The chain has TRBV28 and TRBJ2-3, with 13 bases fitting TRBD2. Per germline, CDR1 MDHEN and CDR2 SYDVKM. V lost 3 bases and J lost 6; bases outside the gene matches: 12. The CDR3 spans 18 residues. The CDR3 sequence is CASSLGISRLAGGDTQYF. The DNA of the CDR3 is TGTGCCAGCAGTTTGGGGATCTCCAGACTAGCGGGAGGTGATACGCAGTATTTT.

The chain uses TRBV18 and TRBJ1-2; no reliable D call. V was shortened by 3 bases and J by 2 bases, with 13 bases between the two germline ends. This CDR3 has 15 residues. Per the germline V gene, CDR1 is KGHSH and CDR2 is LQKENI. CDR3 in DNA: TGTGCCAGCTCACCCCGCTCTCCCCCCAACTATGGCTACACCTTC. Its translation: CASSPRSPPNYGYTF.

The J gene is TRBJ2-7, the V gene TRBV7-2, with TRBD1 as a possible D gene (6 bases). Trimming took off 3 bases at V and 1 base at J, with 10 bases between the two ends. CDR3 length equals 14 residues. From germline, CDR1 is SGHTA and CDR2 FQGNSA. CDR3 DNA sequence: TGTGCCAGCAGCTTTACAGGGAAATCCTACGAGCAGTACTTC. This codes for CASSFTGKSYEQYF.